This entry is about one TCR beta chain. The antigen remains unidentified. This nonspecific control used anti-CD3/anti-CD28 bead stimulation of CD4+ T cells. Sorting selected CD4+ T cells upregulating both CD40 ligand and CD69. This record belongs to a study of persistence of HIV-infected CD4 T cells. In the study overall: A median of 8 years of suppressive ART preceded sampling. Study-wide findings and caveats: CMV- and Gag-responding cells had lower TCRbeta richness than CD3/CD28-responding cells.

The libraries were made with immunoSEQ version 4 in survey mode. Libraries were prepared by immunoSEQ multiplex PCR; TCRdb keeps only in-frame clonotypes and omits some of them. This sample has about 47,000 clones, with approximately 90% found just once. Germline lookup yields CDR1 MDHEN and CDR2 SYDVKM. V was clipped by 5 bases and J by 3 bases, with 5 bases between them. This CDR3 is built from 12 residues. This specimen was CD4+ T cells sorted from PBMCs after roughly 18-hour stimulation, taken from a patient who received antiretroviral therapy. This clonotype originated in an adult man with HIV who was CMV-seropositive. The V and J genes are TRBV28 and TRBJ1-5; D ambiguous. Here the CDR3 reads CASSNSNQPQHF. The CDR3 DNA follows: TGTGCCAGCAGTAATTCCAATCAGCCCCAGCATTTT. Full variable domain (outside the CDR3, taken from reference TRBV28 and TRBJ1-5): DVKVTQSSRYLVKRTGEKVFLECVQDMDHENMFWYRQDPGLGLRLIYFSYDVKMKEKGDIPEGYSVSREKKERFSLILESASTNQTSMYLCASSNSNQPQHFGDGTRLSIL.